A single T cell receptor beta chain is shown here with its context. Its specificity is not known. The entry originates in a study of cytomegalovirus exposure and HLA in healthy donors. The study's findings and limits: For most TCR beta V segments, an earlier analysis put the productive rate at about 87% or about 30% of the time. Exclusion as indistinguishable affected some V segments, including TRBV6-2 and TRBV6-3.

Germline V gives CDR1 SGHAT, CDR2 FQNNGV. The V end was cut by 5 bases, the J end by 3 bases, with 12 bases between. CDR3 length: 14 amino acids. Primers for the PCR totalled 60 Vbeta and 13 Jbeta. The data were produced by immunoSEQ multiplex PCR, yet TCRdb's version contains in-frame clones alone and is incomplete. The sample records about 40,000 clones, 66% being singletons. The sample taken for sequencing was PBMCs. The sequence came from a man aged 45-65 years in good health and CMV-seropositive. This chain joins TRBV11-2 and TRBJ2-3, with TRBD2 as a possible D gene (5 bases). CDR3 sequence reads: CASSPIRGTDTQYF. The DNA of the CDR3 is TGTGCCAGCAGCCCCATACGGGGAACAGATACGCAGTATTTT.